This T cell receptor (beta chain) was retrieved from a study of blood T cells in healthy people across ages. With a J-beta primer mix and a sample-barcoded 5' primer, a second PCR ran about 7 to 12 cycles. TCRdb reprocessed the 5' RACE reads via MiXCR and lists one record per CDR3 protein. The sample has around 1,700,000 distinct CDR3 sequences, 28% seen once; the top ten hold 7.7%. Germline trimming cut 6 bases from V and 7 bases from J; bases unmatched to any gene: 11. The CDR3 length is 15 residues. Per the germline V gene, CDR1 is SNHLY and CDR2 is FYNNEI. This chain connects TRBV2 to TRBJ1-2; 10 bases line up with TRBD1. The sequenced sample was blood. The receptor was derived from a woman aged 25 to 39 in good health. The CDR3 reads CASRRETGGGIGYTF. DNA of the CDR3: TGTGCCAGCAGGAGAGAGACAGGGGGCGGAATTGGCTACACCTTC.